This TCR beta chain was identified in a study of T cells expressing NK-cell markers. Study context: According to the study, TCR beta repertoires originated from sorted CD3+CD56+NKG2C+, CD3+CD56+NKG2C- and CD3+CD56-NKG2C+ T cells. Overall study results and limits: Questions lingered over whether expanded NKG2C+ T cell clones were HCMV-specific.

On this clonotype itself: Its target is not known.

With UMIs, 5'RACE template switching was used to make TCR beta cDNA. TCRdb re-analyzed the 5' RACE reads; it lists each CDR3 protein once, without DNA. The data show about 110,000 distinct CDR3 sequences, and the top ten clones hold roughly 20%. This receptor was taken from a woman between 18 and 75 years old in good health. Sequenced input: blood T cells: a sorted CD56 or NKG2C T cell subset, CD4+ or CD8+ T cells, or bulk PBMC T cells (not recorded which).

The CDR3 reads CASSRGSLAQATNSPLHF. V and J are TRBV9 and TRBJ1-6. The CDR3 has 18 amino acids. Germline V gene sequence: CDR1 SGDLS, CDR2 YYNGEE.